The 11 T cell receptor beta chains given below trace back to one sample, sequenced in a study of somatic mutations in cytotoxic T cells in rheumatoid arthritis. Assay: immunoSEQ multiplex PCR; the TCRdb copy retains only in-frame clones and omits some. The sample lists 15,000 to 20,000 clones; approximately 84% were seen once. Sequencing used CD8+ T cells sorted from blood. These receptors originate from an adult with rheumatoid arthritis.

The rearrangement links TRBV7-9 to TRBJ2-4; TRBD1 agrees at 7 bases. The CDR3 runs 15 residues. With V trimmed by 5 bases and J by 8 bases, 12 bases remained unmatched. Germline V CDR1 and CDR2: SEHNR, FQNEAQ (reference sequence). CDR3 sequence (DNA): TGTGCCAGCAGCCAGGGACAGCGAAAATTCGACATTCAGTACTTC. It codes for CASSQGQRKFDIQYF.

The CDR3 DNA is TGTGCCAGCAGCTCCCTGAACTACGAGCAGTACTTC. Translation gives CASSSLNYEQYF. The rearrangement joins TRBV7-9 to TRBJ2-7; D gene unclear. Per the germline V gene, CDR1 is SEHNR and CDR2 is FQNEAQ (reference sequence). Between the trimmed V and J ends, which lost 4 bases and 3 bases, there was a span of 7 bases. The CDR3 is 12 amino acids.

DNA of the CDR3: TGTGCCAGCAGCTCCGTCCAGTCAGATACGCAGTATTTT. Translating gives CASSSVQSDTQYF. This chain links TRBV7-9 with TRBJ2-3; no reliable D call. The CDR3 sequence is 13 residues long. Per germline, CDR1 SEHNR and CDR2 FQNEAQ (reference sequence). V dropped 4 bases and J dropped 4 bases, with 9 bases sitting between them.

The gene calls are TRBV7-9 and TRBJ2-3, with no clear D. The CDR3 length is 16 residues. The germline V gene has CDR1 SEHNR and CDR2 FQNEAQ (reference sequence). V lost 2 bases and J 0 bases, leaving 12 bases between the germline ends. The DNA of the CDR3 is TGTGCCAGCAGCTTACCTGAGGAGAGGAGCACAGATACGCAGTATTTT. Protein product: CASSLPEERSTDTQYF.

The chain links TRBV2 to TRBJ1-4; TRBD1 agrees at 8 bases. V was pared by 6 bases and J by 5 bases, with 8 bases of the junction left unmatched. The germline V gene has CDR1 SNHLY and CDR2 FYNNEI. The CDR3 extends over 15 amino acids. CDR3 region: CASSPGQATNEKLFF. The CDR3 DNA reads TGTGCCAGCAGCCCGGGACAGGCCACAAATGAAAAACTGTTTTTT. The whole variable domain, remainder taken from reference TRBV2 and TRBJ1-4, is EPEVTQTPSHQVTQMGQEVILRCVPISNHLYFYWYRQILGQKVEFLVSFYNNEISEKSEIFDDQFSVERPDGSNFTLKIRSTKLEDSAMYFCASSPGQATNEKLFFGSGTQLSVL.

This clone was counted a few times. The CDR3 loop reads CASSEWEAYYGYTF. Written as DNA, the CDR3 is TGTGCCAGCAGTGAATGGGAAGCCTACTATGGCTACACCTTC. The V and J genes are TRBV25-1 and TRBJ1-2, with no clear D. V shed 1 base and J shed 3 bases, with 9 bases lying between them. Germline V gene data show CDR1 as MGHDK and CDR2 as SYGVNS. The CDR3 is 14 residues long.

The V call is TRBV6-1, the J call TRBJ2-3, with unresolved D. Germline loops: CDR1 MNHNS, CDR2 SASEGT. The CDR3 is made up of 16 amino acids. Trimming stripped 2 bases from V and 0 bases from J, with 12 bases between. CDR3 amino acids: CASSEYPLLSTDTQYF. The CDR3 bases are TGTGCCAGCAGTGAATATCCACTTCTGAGCACAGATACGCAGTATTTT.

This chain uses TRBV7-6 with TRBJ1-4, with 7 bases that match TRBD1. The CDR3 length is 14 residues. Germline V gene sequence: CDR1 SGHVS, CDR2 FNYEAQ. V lost 5 bases and J lost 7; bases outside the gene matches: 7. DNA for the CDR3: TGTGCCAGCAGCGTAGGGGGCGCGGGTGAAAAACTGTTTTTT. This codes for CASSVGGAGEKLFF.

Only a few counts were recorded for this clone. V is TRBV11-2 and J is TRBJ1-1; 7 bases map to TRBD1. After removal of 4 bases from V and 3 bases from J, the junction contained 14 bases not matched to a gene. Per the germline V gene, CDR1 is SGHAT and CDR2 is FQNNGV. The CDR3 extends over 17 amino acids. The DNA for the CDR3 is TGTGCCAGCAGCTCTCCCTATGGGGGGACAGCGGACACTGAAGCTTTCTTT. Its translation: CASSSPYGGTADTEAFF.

This clone was seen a single time. The chain couples TRBV4-1 to TRBJ2-3; 9 bases match TRBD2. The length of the CDR3 is 14 residues. CDR1 and CDR2 (germline): MGHRA, YSYEKL. With V trimmed by 2 bases and J by 4 bases, 1 base remained unmatched. The chain's CDR3 is CASSQLAGSDTQYF. The CDR3, as DNA: TGCGCCAGCAGCCAACTAGCGGGGTCAGATACGCAGTATTTT.

The chain has TRBV6-6 and TRBJ1-5, with a possible D match to TRBD1 (6 bases). CDR1 is MNHNY, CDR2 SVGAGI, per germline (reference sequence). CDR3 length: 14 residues. Trimming cost V 6 bases and J 3 bases, with 12 bases left between them. Here the CDR3 DNA reads TGTGCCAGCAGCGCGACAGGAAACAATCAGCCCCAGCATTTT. The encoded protein is CASSATGNNQPQHF.